These 26 T cell receptor beta chains originate from one sample sequenced in a study of siplizumab effects on memory and regulatory T cells. The data were produced by immunoSEQ multiplex PCR, yet TCRdb's version contains in-frame clones alone and is incomplete. The sample gives some 120,000 clones, around 93% of which show up once; under 0.2% is in the top ten. Sequencing was performed on non-Treg CD4+ T cells sorted from blood. The receptor source for this set is a human donor in good health.

The chain carries TRBV7-2 and TRBJ2-3, with 8 positions matching TRBD2. The CDR3 has 15 amino acids. Germline trimming cut 5 bases from V and 6 bases from J; bases unmatched to any gene: 10. Germline-derived CDR1 and CDR2 are SGHTA and FQGNSA. The CDR3 DNA reads TGTGCCAGCAGCCCCACGTGGCTAGCGGGCGATACGCAGTATTTT. Encoded protein: CASSPTWLAGDTQYF.

This rearrangement joins TRBV5-1 to TRBJ2-5, with 10 nucleotides matching TRBD2. CDR3 length equals 14 residues. The germline gives CDR1 SGHRS, CDR2 YFSETQ. V trimming: 4 bases; J trimming: 5 bases; junction bases outside the gene matches: 5. In DNA, the CDR3 is TGCGCCAGCAGCGCTAGCGGGGGTGGGGAGACCCAGTACTTC. Its protein product is CASSASGGGETQYF. Full variable domain (outside the CDR3, taken from reference TRBV5-1 and TRBJ2-5): KAGVTQTPRYLIKTRGQQVTLSCSPISGHRSVSWYQQTPGQGLQFLFEYFSETQRNKGNFPGRFSGRQFSNSRSEMNVSTLELGDSALYLCASSASGGGETQYFGPGTRLLVL.

The rearrangement uses TRBV28 and TRBJ2-7, with D perhaps TRBD2 (5 bases). Germline CDR1 is MDHEN and CDR2 is SYDVKM. Trimming pared 6 bases from V and 4 bases from J, leaving 10 bases between. This CDR3 is 12 amino acids long. CDR3 amino acids: CASSESGYEQYF. CDR3 DNA: TGTGCCAGCAGCGAGTCGGGGTACGAGCAGTACTTC.

The chain uses TRBV27 and TRBJ2-2; perhaps TRBD2 as D (6 bases). The CDR3 covers 15 residues. The germline V gene has CDR1 MNHEY and CDR2 SMNVEV (reference sequence). Between the trimmed V and J ends, which lost 3 bases and 0 bases, there was a span of 8 bases. The CDR3 region has the DNA TGTGCCAGCAGTTTGCCGGGGGCGAACACCGGGGAGCTGTTTTTT. Encoded protein: CASSLPGANTGELFF.

The chain joins TRBV7-9 to TRBJ2-5; D might be TRBD1 or TRBD2, each matching 6 bases. V was shortened by 2 bases and J by 4 bases, with 11 bases between the two germline ends. This CDR3 is 14 amino acids long. The V gene's germline CDR1 is SEHNR and CDR2 FQNEAQ (reference sequence). For the CDR3, the DNA is TGTGCCAGCAGCTTAAGGGGGACTCGAGAGACCCAGTACTTC. Its translation is CASSLRGTRETQYF.

The genes are TRBV6-5 and TRBJ2-5; 9 bases align to TRBD2. Germline V lookup: CDR1 MNHEY, CDR2 SVGAGI. This CDR3 comprises 14 residues. Trimming at V came to 2 bases and at J to 3 bases, leaving 1 base not matched to a gene. CDR3 region: CASSYGGGEETQYF. CDR3 DNA: TGTGCCAGCAGTTACGGCGGGGGGGAAGAGACCCAGTACTTC.

The genes are TRBV15 and TRBJ1-4; D uncertain. The CDR3 contains 13 residues. The V end was cut by 0 bases, the J end by 6 bases, with 5 bases between. The germline gives CDR1 LNHNV, CDR2 YYDKDF (reference sequence). The CDR3: CATSRDRYEKLFF. The CDR3 DNA is TGTGCCACCAGCAGAGATCGTTATGAAAAACTGTTTTTT. The full variable domain, in which reference TRBV15 and TRBJ1-4 provide the parts outside the CDR3, is DAMVIQNPRYQVTQFGKPVTLSCSQTLNHNVMYWYQQKSSQAPKLLFHYYDKDFNNEADTPDNFQSRRPNTSFCFLDIRSPGLGDTAMYLCATSRDRYEKLFFGSGTQLSVL.

The chain employs TRBV30 and TRBJ1-4, with D perhaps TRBD1 (6 bases). This CDR3 has 13 amino acids. The V end was cut by 8 bases, the J end by 8 bases, with 18 bases between. CDR1 GTSNPN and CDR2 SVGIG come from the germline V gene (reference sequence). This CDR3 reads CAQLIRGYEKLFF. CDR3 nucleotide sequence: TGTGCCCAACTAATCAGGGGCTACGAAAAACTGTTTTTT.

The V gene is TRBV18, the J gene TRBJ1-4; D uncertain. V lost 0 bases and J 7 bases, leaving 12 bases between the germline ends. The CDR3 consists of 15 residues. Germline-derived CDR1 and CDR2 are KGHSH and LQKENI. The chain's CDR3 is CASSPPEETGEKLFF. CDR3 in DNA: TGTGCCAGCTCACCACCCGAGGAAACGGGTGAAAAACTGTTTTTT.

For this clone: Other DNA sequences in this specimen translate into the identical CDR3. The chain couples TRBV7-3 to TRBJ2-5, with D possibly TRBD2 on 5 matching bases. The CDR3 totals 13 residues. V dropped 5 bases and J dropped 1 base, with 8 bases sitting between them. The germline gives CDR1 SGHTA, CDR2 FQGTGA. DNA of the CDR3: TGTGCCAGCAGCCTCGGACTCCAAGAGACCCAGTACTTC. Translating it yields CASSLGLQETQYF.

CDR3 bases: TGTGCCAGCAGCCAAGTAGCCGGGGGCAAGGATGGCTACACCTTC. Protein product: CASSQVAGGKDGYTF. The chain has TRBV4-2 and TRBJ1-2, with D possibly matching TRBD1 (6 bases). Trimming cost V 1 base and J 6 bases, with 15 bases left between them. Germline loops: CDR1 LGHNA, CDR2 YNFKEQ. The CDR3 consists of 15 residues.

The V and J genes are TRBV30 and TRBJ2-1, with 7 nucleotides matching TRBD1. After removal of 1 base from V and 0 bases from J, the junction contained 3 bases not matched to a gene. The CDR3 extends over 15 amino acids. Germline loops: CDR1 GTSNPN, CDR2 SVGIG (reference sequence). The CDR3 here is CAWSEDRASYNEQFF. CDR3 nucleotide sequence: TGTGCCTGGAGTGAAGACAGGGCCTCCTACAATGAGCAGTTCTTC.

The chain uses TRBV30 and TRBJ2-7; the match to TRBD1 covers 9 bases. CDR3 length: 13 residues. V shed 4 bases and J 5 bases; nucleotides not matched to a gene: 6. From germline, CDR1 is GTSNPN and CDR2 SVGIG (reference sequence). The CDR3 protein is CAWTRDRVDEQYF. Here the CDR3 DNA reads TGTGCCTGGACCCGGGACAGGGTCGACGAGCAGTACTTC.

The chain has TRBV29-1 and TRBJ1-2, with TRBD1 identical over 9 bases. The CDR3 spans 13 residues. CDR1 and CDR2 from the germline V gene are SQVTM and ANQGSEA. V gave up 4 bases and J gave up 8 bases; unmatched junction bases: 8. The CDR3, as DNA: TGCAGCGTTGGGGGGACAGGGTCTGGCGGCTACACCTTC. It is translated as CSVGGTGSGGYTF.

This clone was counted between two and nine times. The V and J genes are TRBV6-1 and TRBJ1-2, with D unresolved. Germline V gene data show CDR1 as MNHNS and CDR2 as SASEGT. The CDR3 spans 11 residues. V was clipped by 3 bases and J by 5 bases, with 4 bases between them. The CDR3 spells CASSDRYGYTF. CDR3 nucleotide sequence: TGTGCCAGCAGTGACAGATATGGCTACACCTTC.

The table lists this clone with a count of one. The gene calls are TRBV28 and TRBJ2-3; 8 nucleotides align to TRBD2. Germline trimming cut 5 bases from V and 4 bases from J; bases unmatched to any gene: 2. CDR1 is MDHEN and CDR2 is SYDVKM in the germline V gene. The CDR3 has 13 residues. CDR3 bases: TGTGCCAGCAGTACTAGCGGACCAGATACGCAGTATTTT. Translation gives CASSTSGPDTQYF.

This clone was picked up one time. This chain joins TRBV6-5 and TRBJ1-5; D uncertain. V was pared by 6 bases and J by 2 bases, with 8 bases between. Germline CDR1 MNHEY, CDR2 SVGAGI. This CDR3 has 13 amino acids. CDR3 sequence (DNA): TGTGCCAGCAGAGATACAGGCAATCAGCCCCAGCATTTT. This encodes CASRDTGNQPQHF.

A single count supports this clone. The chain is built from TRBV5-1 and TRBJ2-3, with D uncertain. CDR3 size: 15 residues. The ends were cut back, 0 bases at V and 2 bases at J, with 10 bases in the middle. Per the germline V gene, CDR1 is SGHRS and CDR2 is YFSETQ. The DNA for the CDR3 is TGCGCCAGCAGCTTGGGACCGCCTAACACAGATACGCAGTATTTT. The encoded protein is CASSLGPPNTDTQYF.

The chain carries TRBV7-3 and TRBJ2-3; tentatively, D is TRBD1 (5 bases). Germline V lookup: CDR1 SGHTA, CDR2 FQGTGA. This CDR3 comprises 14 residues. V gave up 5 bases and J gave up 6 bases, with 15 bases separating them. The CDR3 nucleotides are TGTGCCAGCAGCCCCCAGGGATCTTGGGATACGCAGTATTTT. This sequence encodes CASSPQGSWDTQYF.

This chain joins TRBV28 and TRBJ1-1, with D maybe TRBD1 (6 bases). V was clipped by 5 bases and J by 0 bases, with 13 bases between them. From germline, CDR1 is MDHEN and CDR2 SYDVKM. CDR3 length equals 15 residues. The CDR3 DNA reads TGTGCCAGCAGTCTCCCACAGGGTGTGAACACTGAAGCTTTCTTT. It codes for CASSLPQGVNTEAFF.

V usage is TRBV5-1 and J usage is TRBJ1-5; 8 positions agree with TRBD1. The CDR3 has 14 residues. Germline assignment: CDR1 SGHRS and CDR2 YFSETQ. After removal of 3 bases from V and 4 bases from J, the junction contained 3 bases not matched to a gene. The CDR3 DNA sequence: TGCGCCAGCAGCTCGACAGGGGCGAATCAGCCCCAGCATTTT. Translating gives CASSSTGANQPQHF.

The chain links TRBV28 to TRBJ2-2; D gene ambiguous. Trimming left V 2 bases short and J 1 base short, with 5 bases between. Germline loops: CDR1 MDHEN, CDR2 SYDVKM. The CDR3 is made up of 14 amino acids. CDR3 protein: CASSLMGNTGELFF. DNA for the CDR3: TGTGCCAGCAGTTTAATGGGGAACACCGGGGAGCTGTTTTTT.

V gene TRBV6-5 combines with J gene TRBJ1-2; unclear D gene. The CDR3 spans 12 residues. V was pared by 6 bases and J by 4 bases, with 9 bases between. In germline, CDR1 is MNHEY, CDR2 SVGAGI. The CDR3 nucleotides read TGTGCCAGCAGCCGCGGCCGCTATGGCTACACCTTC. Its protein product is CASSRGRYGYTF.

The rearrangement links TRBV27 to TRBJ2-3, with unresolved D. Germline V gene data show CDR1 as MNHEY and CDR2 as SMNVEV (reference sequence). The length of the CDR3 is 13 residues. V was clipped by 4 bases and J by 4 bases, with 9 bases between them. CDR3 nucleotide sequence: TGTGCCAGCAGTTATCGGGTCTCAGATACGCAGTATTTT. Translation: CASSYRVSDTQYF.

V and J are TRBV4-2 and TRBJ2-2; 9 positions agree with TRBD2. This CDR3 spans 15 amino acids. With V trimmed by 3 bases and J by 6 bases, 5 bases remained unmatched. Germline lookup yields CDR1 LGHNA and CDR2 YNFKEQ. In nucleotides, the CDR3 is TGTGCCAGCAGCCATGGCGGGGGGGTCGCCGGGGAGCTGTTTTTT. Translating gives CASSHGGGVAGELFF.

The rearrangement uses TRBV9 and TRBJ2-5, with D tentatively TRBD2 (6 bases). CDR3 size: 14 residues. Germline CDR1 and CDR2: SGDLS and YYNGEE. Between the trimmed V and J ends, which lost 5 bases and 2 bases, there was a span of 13 bases. CDR3 region: CASSHIAGQETQYF. The CDR3 DNA is TGTGCCAGCAGTCACATTGCGGGGCAAGAGACCCAGTACTTC.